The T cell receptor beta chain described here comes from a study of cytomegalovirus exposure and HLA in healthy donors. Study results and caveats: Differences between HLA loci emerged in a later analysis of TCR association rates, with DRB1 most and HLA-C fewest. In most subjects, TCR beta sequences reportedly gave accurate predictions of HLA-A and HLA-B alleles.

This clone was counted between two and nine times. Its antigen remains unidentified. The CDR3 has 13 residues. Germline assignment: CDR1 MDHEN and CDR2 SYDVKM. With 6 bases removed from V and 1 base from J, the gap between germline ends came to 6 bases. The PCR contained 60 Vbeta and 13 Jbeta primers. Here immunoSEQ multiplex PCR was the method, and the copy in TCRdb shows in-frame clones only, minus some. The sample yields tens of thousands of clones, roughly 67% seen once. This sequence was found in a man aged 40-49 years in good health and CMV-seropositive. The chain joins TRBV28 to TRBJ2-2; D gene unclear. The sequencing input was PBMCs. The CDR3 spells CASREQNTGELFF. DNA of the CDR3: TGTGCCAGCAGGGAGCAGAACACCGGGGAGCTGTTTTTT.